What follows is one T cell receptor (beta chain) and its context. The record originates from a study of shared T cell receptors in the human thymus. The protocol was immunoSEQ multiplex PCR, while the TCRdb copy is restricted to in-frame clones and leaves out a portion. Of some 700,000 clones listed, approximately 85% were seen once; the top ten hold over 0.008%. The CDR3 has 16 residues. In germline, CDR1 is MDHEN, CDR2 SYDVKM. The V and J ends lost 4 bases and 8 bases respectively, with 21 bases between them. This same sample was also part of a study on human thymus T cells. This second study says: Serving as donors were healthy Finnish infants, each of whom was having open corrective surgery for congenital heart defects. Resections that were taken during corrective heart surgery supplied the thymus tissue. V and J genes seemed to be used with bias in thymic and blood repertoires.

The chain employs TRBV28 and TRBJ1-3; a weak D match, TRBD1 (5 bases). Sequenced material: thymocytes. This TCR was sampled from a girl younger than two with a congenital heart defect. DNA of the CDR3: TGTGCCAGCAGTTATCCAGGGAAAAAGGAAGGGGACACCATATATTTT. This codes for CASSYPGKKEGDTIYF.